What follows are 24 T cell receptor beta chains derived from one specimen sequenced in a study of response to subunit inactivated influenza vaccine (dated by TCRdb to 2016 to 2019). Libraries were built with RT-PCR. Instrument on record: Illumina HiSeq 2500. The public sequencing data were trimmed at Q25 with fastp and processed into clonotypes with MiXCR by TCRdb, which kept only in-frame beta chains. All rows with the same CDR3 protein become a single entry with the most common DNA and genes. The sample table shows approximately 530,000 distinct CDR3 sequences, and under 8.5% are seen once. Around 13% of the sample is in the top ten clones. The specimen was PBMCs from blood, collected around 25 months after vaccination. These receptors were obtained from a man between 50 and 69 years old who received an inactivated influenza vaccine. Donor details come from another sample of the same person, matched by shared clones.

This clonotype has more than one count but fewer than ten. The chain joins TRBV3-1 to TRBJ2-3; 8 bases match TRBD2. CDR1 LGHDT and CDR2 YNNKEL come from the germline V gene (reference sequence). With 4 bases clipped from V and 2 bases from J, the junction kept 11 bases outside the gene matches. The CDR3 covers 17 residues. The CDR3 coding sequence is TGTGCCAGCAGCCCGAAGACTCTCGGGGGGGCCACAGATACGCAGTATTTT. This gives the protein CASSPKTLGGATDTQYF.

This clonotype was recorded at least ten times. This chain connects TRBV29-1 to TRBJ2-7; a possible D gene is TRBD1 (6 bases). V gave up 0 bases and J gave up 0 bases, with 6 bases separating them. Germline values: CDR1 SQVTM, CDR2 ANQGSEA. This CDR3 has 13 residues. The DNA for the CDR3 is TGCAGCGTTGAAGACAGGGGCTCCTACGAGCAGTACTTC. This sequence encodes CSVEDRGSYEQYF.

This clonotype was counted at least ten times. The V call is TRBV20-1, the J call TRBJ2-7; D ambiguous. Per germline, CDR1 DFQATT and CDR2 SNEGSKA (reference sequence). Trimming shortened V by 1 base and J by 5 bases, and 18 bases separated the two germline ends. The CDR3 length is 15 residues. The CDR3 bases are TGCAGTGCTAGAGCGGCCGGGTTAGCCATCGACGAGCAGTACTTC. It yields the protein CSARAAGLAIDEQYF.

A few counts support this clonotype. The chain recombines TRBV9 with TRBJ2-4; D is ambiguous. The V gene lost 3 bases and the J gene lost 5 bases, with 9 bases spanning the gap. The CDR3 is 13 residues long. Germline assignment: CDR1 SGDLS and CDR2 YYNGEE. CDR3 sequence reads: CASSDLTENIQYF. CDR3 in DNA: TGTGCCAGCAGCGACTTGACCGAAAACATTCAGTACTTC.

The table lists this clonotype with a few counts. J is TRBJ2-2 and V is TRBV9; TRBD2 agrees at 9 bases. CDR3 length: 16 amino acids. Germline lookup yields CDR1 SGDLS and CDR2 YYNGEE. The J segment lost 5 bases and the V segment lost 5 bases, leaving 10 bases of the junction unmatched. In DNA, the CDR3 is TGTGCCAGCAGTCAAGGCGGGGGGGCAAGGACCGGGGAGCTGTTTTTT. Translation gives CASSQGGGARTGELFF. Using reference TRBV9 and TRBJ2-2 for the parts outside the CDR3, the full variable domain is DSGVTQTPKHLITATGQRVTLRCSPRSGDLSVYWYQQSLDQGLQFLIQYYNGEERAKGNILERFSAQQFPDLHSELNLSSLELGDSALYFCASSQGGGARTGELFFGEGSRLTVL.

This clonotype was detected a few times. The rearrangement joins TRBV5-4 to TRBJ2-7; D is undetermined. Per germline, CDR1 SGHNT and CDR2 YYREEE (reference sequence). This CDR3 is built from 14 residues. Trimming took 1 base from V and 0 from J, leaving 8 bases between them. As DNA, the CDR3 is TGTGCCAGCAGCTTGATAGGCAGCTCCTACGAGCAGTACTTC. Translating it yields CASSLIGSSYEQYF.

This chain connects TRBV19 to TRBJ1-1; a possible D gene is TRBD1 (5 bases). The CDR3 contains 14 residues. Looked up from germline, CDR1 is LNHDA and CDR2 is SQIVND (reference sequence). Trimming removed 2 bases from V and 1 base from J, with 8 bases in between. CDR3 in DNA: TGTGCCAGTAGTATACAGGGAGCGAACACTGAAGCTTTCTTT. It is translated as CASSIQGANTEAFF.

The chain uses TRBV25-1 and TRBJ1-6; TRBD1 might be the D (5 bases). Trimming left V 4 bases short and J 10 bases short, with 8 bases between. This CDR3 has 12 residues. The germline gives CDR1 MGHDK, CDR2 SYGVNS. The CDR3 loop reads CASSGQGSPLHF. CDR3 DNA sequence: TGTGCCAGCAGTGGCCAGGGATCACCCCTCCACTTT. Combining the CDR3 with reference TRBV25-1 and TRBJ1-6 gives the whole variable domain EADIYQTPRYLVIGTGKKITLECSQTMGHDKMYWYQQDPGMELHLIHYSYGVNSTEKGDLSSESTVSRIRTEHFPLTLESARPSHTSQYLCASSGQGSPLHFGNGTRLTVT.

This clonotype was seen more than once but under ten times. The chain recombines TRBV11-2 with TRBJ1-1; no definite D call. V was clipped by 5 bases and J by 0 bases, with 13 bases between them. CDR1 SGHAT and CDR2 FQNNGV come from the germline V gene. The CDR3 consists of 15 residues. The CDR3 is CASSALRTVNTEAFF. The CDR3 nucleotides are TGTGCCAGCAGCGCACTTCGGACGGTGAACACTGAAGCTTTCTTT. Looking up the rest from reference TRBV11-2 and TRBJ1-1 gives the full variable domain: EAGVAQSPRYKIIEKRQSVAFWCNPISGHATLYWYQQILGQGPKLLIQFQNNGVVDDSQLPKDRFSAERLKGVDSTLKIQPAKLEDSAVYLCASSALRTVNTEAFFGQGTRLTVV.

The rearrangement joins TRBV27 to TRBJ2-5, with D hard to call. The germline V gene encodes CDR1 MNHEY and CDR2 SMNVEV (reference sequence). The CDR3 spans 13 residues. The V end lost 5 bases, the J end lost 1 base, and 8 bases lay between the germline ends. The CDR3 DNA is TGTGCCAGCAGTCGACACGCCCAAGAGACCCAGTACTTC. It yields the protein CASSRHAQETQYF.

This clonotype appeared many times. The V call is TRBV29-1, the J call TRBJ2-3; either TRBD1 or TRBD2 may fit D (5 bases each). This CDR3 has 13 amino acids. V lost 4 bases to trimming and J lost 2 bases, with 10 bases between them. Per germline, CDR1 SQVTM and CDR2 ANQGSEA. As DNA, the CDR3 is TGCAGCGTTGGAGCTGGGACCACAGATACGCAGTATTTT. It encodes CSVGAGTTDTQYF.

This clonotype was picked up a small number of times. The chain carries TRBV20-1 and TRBJ2-1; 10 nucleotides agree with TRBD2. CDR3 length: 16 amino acids. Germline V gene data show CDR1 as DFQATT and CDR2 as SNEGSKA (reference sequence). With 6 bases clipped from V and 7 bases from J, the junction kept 15 bases outside the gene matches. The CDR3 bases are TGCAGTGCGAGAAGCGGGAGGGACCTCAGGGGGAATGAGCAGTTCTTC. This codes for CSARSGRDLRGNEQFF.

This clonotype was seen ten or more times. This sequence joins TRBV20-1 and TRBJ2-7; 10 nucleotides match TRBD2. With V trimmed by 3 bases and J by 3 bases, 5 bases remained unmatched. Looked up from germline, CDR1 is DFQATT and CDR2 is SNEGSKA (reference sequence). This CDR3 has 14 amino acids. The CDR3 here is CSASPSGRGYEQYF. The CDR3 bases are TGCAGTGCTAGTCCTAGCGGGAGAGGCTACGAGCAGTACTTC.

This clonotype was seen more than once but under ten times. The rearrangement joins TRBV29-1 to TRBJ2-1; 7 nucleotides match TRBD1. Germline values: CDR1 SQVTM, CDR2 ANQGSEA. The CDR3 is 12 residues long. Trimming removed 7 bases from V and 8 bases from J; junction bases left unmatched: 8. The DNA for the CDR3 is TGCAGCGACAAAACAGGGGCACATGAGCAGTTCTTC. This encodes CSDKTGAHEQFF.

This clonotype was seen ten or more times. V is TRBV3-1 and J is TRBJ1-6; possibly TRBD1 for D (5 bases). The CDR3 extends over 16 amino acids. Trimming left V 1 base short and J 7 bases short, with 14 bases between. Germline CDR1 LGHDT, CDR2 YNNKEL (reference sequence). As DNA, the CDR3 is TGTGCCAGCAGCCAAGGACAGCGGGGGTTGAATTCACCCCTCCACTTT. It codes for CASSQGQRGLNSPLHF.

The gene calls are TRBV7-2 and TRBJ2-2, with 8 positions matching TRBD1. The CDR3 runs 15 residues. Germline lookup yields CDR1 SGHTA and CDR2 FQGNSA. The ends lost 6 bases at V and 3 bases at J; junction bases unmatched: 6. The CDR3 sequence is CASSKGTGYTGELFF. The CDR3 DNA reads as TGTGCCAGCAGTAAGGGGACAGGCTACACCGGGGAGCTGTTTTTT.

This chain links TRBV6-2 or TRBV6-3 with TRBJ2-2; unclear D gene. Germline-derived CDR1 and CDR2 are MNHEY and SVGEGT. V shed 1 base and J shed 5 bases, with 5 bases lying between them. The CDR3 runs 13 residues. CDR3 coding DNA: TGTGCCAGCAGTTACTTACAGACCGGGGAGCTGTTTTTT. It translates to CASSYLQTGELFF.

The J gene is TRBJ1-1, the V gene TRBV10-3; D might be TRBD1 (5 bases). With 6 bases removed from V and 5 bases from J, the gap between germline ends came to 16 bases. CDR3 length equals 14 residues. Germline V CDR1 and CDR2: ENHRY, SYGVKD. This CDR3 is CAIRSGNLDTEAFF. The CDR3 coding sequence is TGTGCCATCAGGTCAGGGAACCTGGATACTGAAGCTTTCTTT.

The gene calls are TRBV6-1 and TRBJ2-3; maybe TRBD1 (6 bases). Germline V CDR1 and CDR2: MNHNS, SASEGT. The CDR3 spans 14 residues. V lost 6 bases and J lost 0, with 10 bases in between. In nucleotides, the CDR3 is TGTGCCAGCAGGCAAACAGGGAGCACAGATACGCAGTATTTT. It yields the protein CASRQTGSTDTQYF.

This clonotype was observed many times. The J gene is TRBJ2-1, the V gene TRBV5-1; no definite D call. The CDR3 totals 12 residues. Trimming removed 0 bases from V and 8 bases from J, with 6 bases in between. Germline V gene lookup returns CDR1 SGHRS and CDR2 YFSETQ. The CDR3 loop reads CASSLVGYEQFF. For the CDR3, the DNA is TGCGCCAGCAGCTTGGTCGGCTATGAGCAGTTCTTC.

This rearrangement joins TRBV9 to TRBJ2-7; no firm D call. The V end lost 0 bases, the J end lost 3 bases, and 7 bases lay between the germline ends. The germline V gene encodes CDR1 SGDLS and CDR2 YYNGEE. The CDR3 runs to 13 residues. The CDR3 DNA follows: TGTGCCAGCAGCGTAGAGGCAGGCTACGAGCAGTACTTC. Translated: CASSVEAGYEQYF.

In its sample, this clonotype was seen a few times. The chain carries TRBV7-9 and TRBJ2-7, with a tentative D call TRBD2 (6 bases). The germline V and J ends were trimmed by 5 bases and 6 bases, with 11 bases remaining between them. Germline lookup yields CDR1 SEHNR and CDR2 FQNEAQ (reference sequence). There are 12 residues in the CDR3. This CDR3 is CASSHTSREQYF. Written as DNA, the CDR3 is TGTGCCAGCAGCCACACTAGCCGCGAGCAGTACTTC.

This clonotype was found a few times. The chain employs TRBV5-1 and TRBJ1-5; D unresolved. CDR3 size: 14 residues. V was cut by 0 bases and J by 4 bases, with 8 bases left in between. The germline gives CDR1 SGHRS, CDR2 YFSETQ. CDR3 in amino acids: CASSLGSQNQPQHF. CDR3 coding DNA: TGCGCCAGCAGCTTGGGAAGTCAGAATCAGCCCCAGCATTTT. Together with reference TRBV5-1 and TRBJ1-5, the CDR3 gives the full variable domain: KAGVTQTPRYLIKTRGQQVTLSCSPISGHRSVSWYQQTPGQGLQFLFEYFSETQRNKGNFPGRFSGRQFSNSRSEMNVSTLELGDSALYLCASSLGSQNQPQHFGDGTRLSIL.

This clonotype occurred a few times. The V and J genes are TRBV29-1 and TRBJ2-5, with TRBD2 as a possible D gene (6 bases). Germline CDR1 and CDR2: SQVTM and ANQGSEA. The CDR3 has 12 residues. V was clipped by 6 bases and J by 7 bases, with 15 bases between them. CDR3 nucleotides: TGCAGCGTCCTCGGGGGAGTCGGGACCCAGTACTTC. It translates to CSVLGGVGTQYF.